This entry describes one TCR beta chain. The antigen is not known. This entry belongs to a study of cytomegalovirus exposure and HLA in healthy donors. In the study overall: A previous analysis identified about 110 million unique TCR beta sequences derived from some 200 million T cells.

Germline V CDR1 and CDR2: MGHRA, YSYEKL. This CDR3 contains 14 residues. V gave up 0 bases and J gave up 4 bases, with 9 bases separating them. Both 60 Vbeta primers and 13 Jbeta primers went into the PCR. Profiling relied on immunoSEQ multiplex PCR, and the TCRdb table lists in-frame clones only, not all of them. The profile shows 100,000 or so clones, under 75% of them singletons. Study results and caveats: TRBV6-2, TRBV6-3 and other indistinguishable V segments were excluded.

This TCR came from a man aged 45-65 years in good health and CMV-seronegative. Sequenced sample: PBMCs. V is TRBV4-1 and J is TRBJ1-1, with a weak D call TRBD1 (5 bases). The DNA of the CDR3 is TGCGCCAGCAGCCAAGATCGGGGGATCACTGAAGCTTTCTTT. Translation: CASSQDRGITEAFF.